Shown below are 3 T cell receptor beta chains from a single sample sequenced in a study of T cells in women clearing cervical HPV infection. Sequencing used immunoSEQ multiplex PCR; TCRdb keeps in-frame clones, though not all of them. The sample data list roughly 22,000 clones. The sequenced material came from blood buffy coat. Receptors were obtained from a woman aged 18 to 69 with a cervical HPV16 infection that either progressed to CIN3+ or cleared (not recorded which).

As regards this clone: The read falls 3 residues short of the CDR3 end, and the missing part is taken from the germline J gene. This rearrangement joins TRBV20-1 to TRBJ2-1; D is unclear. Germline values: CDR1 DFQATT, CDR2 SNEGSKA (reference sequence). The ends were cut back, 5 bases at V and 8 bases at J, with 13 bases in the middle. The CDR3 extends over 12 amino acids. The covered CDR3 bases are TGCAGTGCTCAGTCCGGGTTAGATGAG. This translates into CSAQSGLDE. The entire CDR3 protein is CSAQSGLDEQFF.

On this clone: The read halts 3 residues ahead of the CDR3 end, with the missing end drawn from the germline J gene. V and J are TRBV7-8 and TRBJ1-2, with a tentative D call TRBD1 (5 bases). This CDR3 has 14 residues. Germline assignment: CDR1 SGHVS and CDR2 FQNEAQ. Incomplete CDR3 DNA: TGTGCCAGCAGGCAGGGTATTGCCGCAGATACC. Encoded protein: CASRQGIAADT. The entire CDR3 protein is CASRQGIAADTYTF.

Details on this clone: The read stops 3 residues short of the end of the CDR3; the missing end is completed from the germline J gene. The chain couples TRBV7-2 to TRBJ1-1; no reliable D call. Per germline, CDR1 SGHTA and CDR2 FQGNSA. Trimming removed 5 bases at V and 1 base at J, with 14 bases between. The CDR3 consists of 15 residues. The CDR3 bases that were read are TGTGCCAGCAGCCCGAGGGTTTGGGCGAACACTGAA. Protein: CASSPRVWANTE. The whole CDR3 reads CASSPRVWANTEAFF.